These 32 T cell receptor beta chains originate from one sample sequenced in a study of cytomegalovirus exposure and HLA in healthy donors. The PCR employed 60 Vbeta primers together with 13 Jbeta primers. Clones were sequenced by immunoSEQ multiplex PCR, and TCRdb holds only the in-frame ones, with some missing. The sample contains roughly 90,000 clones, about 90% of which appear only once. The sample taken for sequencing was PBMCs. The receptors come from a man younger than 30 in good health and CMV-seronegative.

This chain connects TRBV19 to TRBJ2-5; 7 bases match TRBD2. V shed 6 bases, J shed 5 bases, and the junction held 12 bases outside the gene matches. This CDR3 has 15 residues. Per germline, CDR1 LNHDA and CDR2 SQIVND (reference sequence). The CDR3 DNA is TGTGCCAGTAGCGATCCCCTACCGGGGGGTGAGACCCAGTACTTC. Its protein is CASSDPLPGGETQYF.

The chain joins TRBV5-6 to TRBJ2-3, with D uncertain. CDR1 is SGHDT and CDR2 is YYEEEE in the germline V gene. The CDR3 is 15 amino acids. V was shortened by 4 bases and J by 5 bases, with 17 bases between the two germline ends. Here the CDR3 reads CASSPLGGSGDTQYF. The CDR3, as DNA: TGTGCCAGCAGCCCCCTTGGTGGGTCGGGAGATACGCAGTATTTT.

The J gene is TRBJ1-2, the V gene TRBV4-1; D unclear. This CDR3 spans 15 amino acids. V was clipped by 1 base and J by 4 bases, with 13 bases between them. From germline, CDR1 is MGHRA and CDR2 YSYEKL. This chain's CDR3 is CASSQGGDGSYGYTF. The CDR3 nucleotides are TGCGCCAGCAGCCAAGGGGGAGACGGGAGCTATGGCTACACCTTC.

CDR3: CASSPSGTLNNEQFF. The CDR3 bases are TGTGCCAGCAGCCCGTCCGGGACACTCAACAATGAGCAGTTCTTC. The chain couples TRBV4-2 to TRBJ2-1; TRBD1 is a possible D gene (6 bases). Germline CDR1 and CDR2: LGHNA and YNFKEQ. V was pared by 4 bases and J by 5 bases, with 15 bases between. The CDR3 length is 15 residues.

The chain is built from TRBV7-8 and TRBJ2-3; 7 nucleotides align to TRBD2. J was trimmed by 6 bases and V by 3 bases; bases with no gene match: 12. The V gene's germline CDR1 is SGHVS and CDR2 FQNEAQ. The CDR3 extends over 16 amino acids. CDR3 bases: TGTGCCAGCAGCTTCGGACTAGAGGGGACCGGGGATACGCAGTATTTT. This gives the protein CASSFGLEGTGDTQYF.

V usage is TRBV5-6 and J usage is TRBJ1-3; no clear D gene. The V gene's germline CDR1 is SGHDT and CDR2 YYEEEE. Between the trimmed V and J ends, which lost 0 bases and 0 bases, there was a span of 13 bases. This CDR3 contains 17 residues. The CDR3 here is CASSLGRGFPSGNTIYF. The CDR3 bases are TGTGCCAGCAGCTTGGGGCGAGGCTTTCCCTCTGGAAACACCATATATTTT.

The CDR3 here is CASSLVQGALPGELFF. Here the CDR3 DNA reads TGTGCCAGCAGTTTAGTCCAGGGGGCTTTACCCGGGGAGCTGTTTTTT. The chain employs TRBV28 and TRBJ2-2; 8 bases match TRBD1. Germline CDR1 is MDHEN and CDR2 is SYDVKM. The V segment lost 2 bases and the J segment 6 bases; nucleotides outside the gene matches: 8. CDR3 length equals 16 residues.

This chain connects TRBV5-1 to TRBJ2-1, with 8 bases lining up with TRBD2. V was pared by 0 bases and J by 2 bases, with 1 base of the junction left unmatched. The CDR3 is 15 residues long. CDR1 and CDR2 from the germline V gene are SGHRS and YFSETQ. This CDR3 reads CASSLAGGAYNEQFF. DNA for the CDR3: TGCGCCAGCAGCTTGGCGGGAGGGGCCTACAATGAGCAGTTCTTC.

This clone was observed a handful of times. Other DNA sequences in the sample encode the same CDR3. The CDR3 DNA sequence: TGTGCCAGCAGTAGACAGGGGAGCAATCAGCCCCAGCATTTT. This gives the protein CASSRQGSNQPQHF. J is TRBJ1-5 and V is TRBV2; 8 bases are a match to TRBD1. J gave up 1 base and V 5 bases, and 1 base lay outside the gene matches. This CDR3 contains 14 residues. Germline V lookup: CDR1 SNHLY, CDR2 FYNNEI.

The CDR3 nucleotides are TGTGCCAGCAGTTCAGAGAGACTCTACGAGCAGTACTTC. Amino acids: CASSSERLYEQYF. The chain joins TRBV28 to TRBJ2-7; D not resolved. V shed 4 bases and J shed 3 bases, with 10 bases lying between them. The length of the CDR3 is 13 residues. CDR1 and CDR2 from the germline V gene are MDHEN and SYDVKM.

V is TRBV27 and J is TRBJ1-5; tentatively, D is TRBD1 (5 bases). Germline V lookup: CDR1 MNHEY, CDR2 SMNVEV (reference sequence). CDR3 length: 13 residues. V lost 2 bases to trimming and J lost 7 bases, with 9 bases between them. CDR3 loop: CASSLTRGQPQHF. CDR3 DNA sequence: TGTGCCAGCAGTTTAACAAGGGGCCAGCCCCAGCATTTT.

The chain employs TRBV18 and TRBJ2-1, with no clear D. The CDR3 extends over 15 amino acids. CDR1 is KGHSH and CDR2 is LQKENI in the germline V gene. With 0 bases removed from V and 5 bases from J, the gap between germline ends came to 11 bases. This CDR3 is CASSPPGLLHNEQFF. For the CDR3, the DNA is TGTGCCAGCTCACCACCGGGCTTACTGCACAATGAGCAGTTCTTC.

The chain uses TRBV19 and TRBJ2-5, with D perhaps TRBD1 (6 bases). The J call may be in error: the DNA end matches TRBJ2-7 better. CDR1 LNHDA and CDR2 SQIVND come from the germline V gene (reference sequence). This CDR3 contains 14 residues. CDR3 region: CASSIWLDSYEQYF. CDR3 nucleotide sequence: TGTGCCAGTAGTATATGGCTGGACAGCTACGAGCAGTACTTC.

The chain recombines TRBV28 with TRBJ1-3; D perhaps matches TRBD1 (6 bases). In germline, CDR1 is MDHEN, CDR2 SYDVKM. The CDR3 has 13 amino acids. The germline V and J ends were trimmed by 5 bases and 16 bases, with 21 bases remaining between them. The CDR3 reads CASSIGQPPVAYF. The CDR3 DNA follows: TGTGCCAGCAGTATAGGACAGCCCCCAGTCGCGTATTTT.

V and J are TRBV6-5 and TRBJ2-2, with D unresolved. The CDR3 is 12 amino acids. The V gene's germline CDR1 is MNHEY and CDR2 SVGAGI. V was cut by 6 bases and J by 6 bases, with 8 bases left in between. The CDR3 loop is CASRGGPGELFF. CDR3 nucleotides: TGTGCCAGCAGGGGTGGGCCCGGGGAGCTGTTTTTT.

The chain is built from TRBV10-1 and TRBJ2-7, with 7 positions matching TRBD1. The CDR3 is 19 amino acids. V was pared by 2 bases and J by 3 bases, with 19 bases of the junction left unmatched. The V gene's germline CDR1 is WNHNN and CDR2 SYGVQD (reference sequence). The CDR3 loop is CASSEPDNRQGSSHYEQYF. CDR3 sequence (DNA): TGCGCCAGCAGTGAGCCCGATAACAGACAGGGATCATCTCACTACGAGCAGTACTTC.

The chain recombines TRBV7-2 with TRBJ2-1, with 8 bases matching TRBD1. Per the germline V gene, CDR1 is SGHTA and CDR2 is FQGNSA. After removal of 3 bases from V and 7 bases from J, the junction contained 8 bases not matched to a gene. This CDR3 comprises 15 residues. The DNA for the CDR3 is TGTGCCAGCAGCTTCGTTACAGGGGGTAAGAATGAGCAGTTCTTC. As protein: CASSFVTGGKNEQFF.

This chain connects TRBV6-1 to TRBJ1-1; D is perhaps TRBD1 (6 bases). The length of the CDR3 is 14 residues. Trimming left V 8 bases short and J 10 bases short, with 23 bases between. Per germline, CDR1 MNHNS and CDR2 SASEGT. CDR3 DNA sequence: TGTGCCAGCGACGAGGGTGGGGGGGCGACAAGAGCTTTCTTT. This encodes CASDEGGGATRAFF.

The genes are TRBV7-9 and TRBJ2-5; 10 bases align to TRBD2. The closer fit of TRBJ2-7 to the DNA end suggests the J call may be wrong. The CDR3 loop spans 15 amino acids. The germline V gene has CDR1 SEHNR and CDR2 FQNEAQ (reference sequence). CDR3 coding DNA: TGTGCCAGCAGCCAAGCGGGAGGGCGAACCTACGAGCAGTACTTC. This translates into CASSQAGGRTYEQYF.

The chain recombines TRBV11-2 with TRBJ2-1; 10 bases fit TRBD1. J lost 7 bases, V lost 4 bases, and 4 bases had no gene match. CDR1 and CDR2 from the germline V gene are SGHAT and FQNNGV. The CDR3 totals 14 residues. CDR3 region: CASSWTGGGNEQFF. The DNA of the CDR3 is TGTGCCAGCAGCTGGACAGGGGGGGGGAATGAGCAGTTCTTC.

The chain couples TRBV27 to TRBJ2-3; TRBD2 matches 11 bases. The CDR3 has 17 residues. Per germline, CDR1 MNHEY and CDR2 SMNVEV (reference sequence). Losses at the gene ends were 6 bases for V and 0 bases for J; bases not matched to a gene: 8. CDR3 nucleotide sequence: TGTGCCAGCAGACTGGGACTAGCGGAGCCTAGCACAGATACGCAGTATTTT. Translation: CASRLGLAEPSTDTQYF.

J is TRBJ1-2 and V is TRBV27; TRBD1 aligns across 10 bases. The germline gives CDR1 MNHEY, CDR2 SMNVEV (reference sequence). The CDR3 is made up of 16 amino acids. V shed 6 bases, J shed 8 bases, and the junction held 15 bases outside the gene matches. In DNA form, the CDR3 reads TGTGCCAGCAGGCTGATCGGGACAGGGGATTGGGAGGGCTACACCTTC. It is translated as CASRLIGTGDWEGYTF.

The chain carries TRBV7-9 and TRBJ2-1, with TRBD2 matching 9 bases. Germline values: CDR1 SEHNR, CDR2 FQNEAQ (reference sequence). The length of the CDR3 is 15 residues. Germline trimming cut 4 bases from V and 5 bases from J; bases unmatched to any gene: 6. The CDR3 DNA sequence: TGTGCCAGCAGCTCCGTACGGACTAGCGACAATGAGCAGTTCTTC. This encodes CASSSVRTSDNEQFF.

The rearrangement links TRBV11-2 to TRBJ2-1; D unclear. CDR3 length: 9 residues. CDR1 and CDR2 (germline): SGHAT, FQNNGV. V lost 6 bases, J lost 9 bases, and 3 bases lay in between. CDR3 residues: CASSREQFF. The CDR3 DNA is TGTGCCAGCAGTCGTGAGCAGTTCTTC.

CDR3 residues: CASNKQGRTEAFF. In nucleotides, the CDR3 is TGTGCCAGCAACAAACAGGGGCGGACTGAAGCTTTCTTT. The rearrangement links TRBV5-4 to TRBJ1-1; 7 bases match TRBD1. The CDR3 spans 13 residues. J lost 5 bases, V lost 6 bases, and 7 bases had no gene match. CDR1 and CDR2 from the germline V gene are SGHNT and YYREEE (reference sequence).

The chain employs TRBV7-9 and TRBJ1-1; TRBD1 might be the D (5 bases). Trimming cost V 4 bases and J 5 bases, with 20 bases left between them. Germline CDR1 and CDR2: SEHNR and FQNEAQ (reference sequence). This CDR3 is 16 amino acids long. The CDR3 DNA is TGTGCCAGCAGCTCTCCGTGGACACCCGATTATACTGAAGCTTTCTTT. It codes for CASSSPWTPDYTEAFF.

This chain links TRBV6-5 with TRBJ1-6; 7 nucleotides agree with TRBD1. After removal of 6 bases from V and 6 bases from J, the junction contained 5 bases not matched to a gene. From germline, CDR1 is MNHEY and CDR2 SVGAGI. The CDR3 extends over 14 amino acids. The CDR3 region is CASSRTGVNSPLHF. CDR3 nucleotide sequence: TGTGCCAGCAGCCGGACAGGAGTTAATTCACCCCTCCACTTT.

The V gene is TRBV28, the J gene TRBJ2-2; 9 nucleotides match TRBD1. CDR1 is MDHEN and CDR2 is SYDVKM in the germline V gene. CDR3 length: 15 residues. The junction had 10 bases not matched to a gene; V was cut back by 7 bases and J by 7 bases. The CDR3 region has the DNA TGTGCCAGCATCCCCGGGACAGGGTTGGGCGGGGAGCTGTTTTTT. As protein: CASIPGTGLGGELFF.

The V gene is TRBV7-8, the J gene TRBJ1-6; D ambiguous. The CDR3 consists of 21 residues. Trimming shortened V by 1 base and J by 3 bases, and 25 bases separated the two germline ends. Germline V gives CDR1 SGHVS, CDR2 FQNEAQ. For the CDR3, the DNA is TGTGCCAGCAGCTTAGTCCGGGCCTATGAACAGACTAGAGACTATAATTCACCCCTCCACTTT. Translating it yields CASSLVRAYEQTRDYNSPLHF.

CDR3 residues: CASSLRGGSYEQYF. The CDR3 DNA is TGCGCCAGCAGCCTCCGCGGGGGATCCTACGAGCAGTACTTC. The chain recombines TRBV4-1 with TRBJ2-7, with 7 bases lining up with TRBD2. Trimming at V came to 4 bases and at J to 1 base, leaving 4 bases not matched to a gene. The CDR3 runs to 14 residues. Germline values: CDR1 MGHRA, CDR2 YSYEKL.

The chain recombines TRBV7-3 with TRBJ1-6; no clear D. In germline, CDR1 is SGHTA, CDR2 FQGTGA. Trimming removed 8 bases from V and 7 bases from J, with 9 bases in between. This CDR3 spans 12 amino acids. The CDR3 here is CASSTGNSPLHF. The DNA for the CDR3 is TGTGCCAGCTCGACGGGAAATTCACCCCTCCACTTT.

V gene TRBV28 combines with J gene TRBJ2-7; the match to TRBD1 covers 8 bases. CDR1 is MDHEN and CDR2 is SYDVKM in the germline V gene. CDR3 length: 15 residues. V trimming: 6 bases; J trimming: 3 bases; junction bases outside the gene matches: 10. CDR3 nucleotides: TGTGCCAGCAGCCTTGGACAGGGACCCTACTACGAGCAGTACTTC. Translating it yields CASSLGQGPYYEQYF.